Reported below is one T cell receptor (beta chain). The data belong to a study of blood T cell repertoires in COVID-19. Whole-study context: Samples representing acute and convalescent COVID-19 were sourced from the United States, Italy and Spain. Sample material is recorded as cDNA or gDNA derived from T cells, B-cell-depleted T cells, or PBMCs.

Per the original data handling: The assay estimated nucleated cells by amplifying reference gene primers. Method: immunoSEQ multiplex PCR; TCRdb's copy keeps in-frame clones and lacks some. The V and J calls and clone size are taken from that table; D and trimming were inferred from the DNA. In the table there are over 110,000 clones, over 70% of which are singletons. The V and J ends lost 5 bases and 1 base, in that order; junction bases with no gene match: 6. The CDR3 is made up of 15 amino acids. Germline assignment: CDR1 SEHNR and CDR2 FQNEAQ (reference sequence). The specimen was peripheral blood. This receptor was identified in an older woman with acute or convalescent COVID-19. The chain links TRBV7-9 to TRBJ2-7; TRBD2 matches 9 bases. The CDR3 DNA is TGTGCCAGCAGCGACCATCTAGCGGGGTCCTACGAGCAGTACTTC. Translating gives CASSDHLAGSYEQYF.